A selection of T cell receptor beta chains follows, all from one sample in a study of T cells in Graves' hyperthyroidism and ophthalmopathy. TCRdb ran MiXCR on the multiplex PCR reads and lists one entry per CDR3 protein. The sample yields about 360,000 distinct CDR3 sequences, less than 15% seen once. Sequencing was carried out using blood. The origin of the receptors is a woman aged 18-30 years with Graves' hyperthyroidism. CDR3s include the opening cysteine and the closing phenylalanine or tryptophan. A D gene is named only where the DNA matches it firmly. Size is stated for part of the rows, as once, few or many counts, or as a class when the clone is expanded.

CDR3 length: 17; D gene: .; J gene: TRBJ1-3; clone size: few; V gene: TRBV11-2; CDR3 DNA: TGTGCCAGCAGCACTTCGGGGACGGTGGGCCGGGGAAACACCATATATTTT; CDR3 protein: CASSTSGTVGRGNTIYF
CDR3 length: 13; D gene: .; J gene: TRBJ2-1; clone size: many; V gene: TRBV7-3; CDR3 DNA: TGTGCCAGCAGCTCGGCCTCCTACAATGAGCAGTTCTTC; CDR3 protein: CASSSASYNEQFF
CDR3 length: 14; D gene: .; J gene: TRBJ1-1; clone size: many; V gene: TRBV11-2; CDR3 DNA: TGTGCCAGCAGCCCCGTATGGGCTGGTACTGAAGCTTTCTTT; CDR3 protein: CASSPVWAGTEAFF
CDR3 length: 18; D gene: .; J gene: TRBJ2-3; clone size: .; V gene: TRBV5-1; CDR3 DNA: TGCGCCAGCAGCCTGATGTTACAGGGGGGGATTGGTGGCGATACGCAGTATTTT; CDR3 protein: CASSLMLQGGIGGDTQYF
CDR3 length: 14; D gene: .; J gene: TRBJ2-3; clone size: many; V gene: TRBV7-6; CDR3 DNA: TGTGCCAGCAGCGGTGGCGGAGGCGCAGATACGCAGTATTTT; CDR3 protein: CASSGGGGADTQYF
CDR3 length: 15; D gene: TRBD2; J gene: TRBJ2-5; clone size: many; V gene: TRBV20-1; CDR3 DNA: TGCAGTACTAGAGATACTAGCGGTGGAGGGGAGACCCAGTACTTC; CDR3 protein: CSTRDTSGGGETQYF
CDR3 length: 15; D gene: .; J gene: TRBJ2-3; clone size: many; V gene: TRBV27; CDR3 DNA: TGTGCCAGCAACGACCCAGCGGACGGCACAGATACGCAGTATTTT; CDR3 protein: CASNDPADGTDTQYF
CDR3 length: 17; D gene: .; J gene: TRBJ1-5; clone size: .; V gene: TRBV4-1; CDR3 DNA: TGCGCCAGCAGCCAAGAAGTATTAGGAGGGGGGAATCAGCCCCAGCATTTT; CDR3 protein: CASSQEVLGGGNQPQHF
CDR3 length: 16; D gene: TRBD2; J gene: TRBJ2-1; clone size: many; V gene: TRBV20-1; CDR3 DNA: TGCAGTGCTAGAGACCCCACTAGCGGGAGGTACAATGAGCAGTTCTTC; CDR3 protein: CSARDPTSGRYNEQFF
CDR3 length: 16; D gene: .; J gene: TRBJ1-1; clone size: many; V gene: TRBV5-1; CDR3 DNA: TGCGCCAGCAGCTTGTTGGCAGGGGAGGGTAGGACTGAAGCTTTCTTT; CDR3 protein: CASSLLAGEGRTEAFF
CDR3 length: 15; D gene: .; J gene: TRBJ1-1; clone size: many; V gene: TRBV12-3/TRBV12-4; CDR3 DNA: TGTGCCAGCAGTTTAGGTGCCAGATTGAACACTGAAGCTTTCTTT; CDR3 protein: CASSLGARLNTEAFF
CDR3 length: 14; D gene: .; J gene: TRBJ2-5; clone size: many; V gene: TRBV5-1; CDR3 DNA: TGCGCCAGCAGCTTGTCCGAGGATTTACGGTCTCAGTACTTC; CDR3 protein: CASSLSEDLRSQYF
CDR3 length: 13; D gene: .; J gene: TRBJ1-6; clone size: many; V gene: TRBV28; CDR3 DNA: TGTGCCAGCAGTTCGGGGATTAGGTCACCCCTCCACTTT; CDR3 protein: CASSSGIRSPLHF
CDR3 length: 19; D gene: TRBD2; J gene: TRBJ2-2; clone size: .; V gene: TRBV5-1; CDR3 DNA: TGCGCCGGCAGCTTGCGGGGGTCGGCGGGAGGGGCGAACACCGGGGAGCTGTTTTTT; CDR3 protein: CAGSLRGSAGGANTGELFF
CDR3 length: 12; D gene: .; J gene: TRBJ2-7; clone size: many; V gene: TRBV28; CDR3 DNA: TGTGCCAGCAGTGTTACAGGTCGGGCAGTAGACTTC; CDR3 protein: CASSVTGRAVDF
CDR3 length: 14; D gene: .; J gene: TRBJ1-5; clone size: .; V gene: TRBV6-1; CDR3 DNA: TGTGCCAGCAGTGAAGGGTGGGAAGGACAGCCCCAGCATTTT; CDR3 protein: CASSEGWEGQPQHF
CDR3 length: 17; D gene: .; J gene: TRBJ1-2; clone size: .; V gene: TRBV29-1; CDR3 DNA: TGCAGCGTTGGGACTGGACTTTATGGGGCCTCTAACTATGGCTACACCTTC; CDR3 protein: CSVGTGLYGASNYGYTF
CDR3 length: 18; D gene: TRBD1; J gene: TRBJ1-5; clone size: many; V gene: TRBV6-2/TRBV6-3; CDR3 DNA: TGTGCCAGCAGCCCCGACAGGGGAGCGGGGTATAGCAATCAGCCCCAGCATTTT; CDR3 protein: CASSPDRGAGYSNQPQHF
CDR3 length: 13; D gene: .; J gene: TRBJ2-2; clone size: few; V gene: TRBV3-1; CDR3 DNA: TGTGCCAGCAGCCAATTCAGGGACGGGGAGCTGTTTTTT; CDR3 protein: CASSQFRDGELFF
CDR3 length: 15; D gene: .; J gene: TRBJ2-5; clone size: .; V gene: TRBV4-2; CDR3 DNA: TGTGCCAGCAGCCCCCGCGCGACTAGTCAAGAGACCCAGTACTTC; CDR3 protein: CASSPRATSQETQYF
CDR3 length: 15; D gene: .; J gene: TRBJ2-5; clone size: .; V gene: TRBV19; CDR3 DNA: TGTGCCAGTAGTATTGACCCGGGGGACCAAGAGACCCAGTACTTC; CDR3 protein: CASSIDPGDQETQYF
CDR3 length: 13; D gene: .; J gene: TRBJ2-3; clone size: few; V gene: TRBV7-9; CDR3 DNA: TGTGCCAGCAGCAAGTCACGCGCAGATACGCAGTATTTT; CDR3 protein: CASSKSRADTQYF
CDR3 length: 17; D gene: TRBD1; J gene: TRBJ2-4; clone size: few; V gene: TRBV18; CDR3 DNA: TGTGCCAGCTCACCACCGCAGGGGGCCGCGGCCAGGGACATTCAGTACTTC; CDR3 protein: CASSPPQGAAARDIQYF
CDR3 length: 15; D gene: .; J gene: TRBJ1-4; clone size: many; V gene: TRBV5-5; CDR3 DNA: TGTGCCAGCAGCTGGAGTCGAACGGGCGATGAAAAACTGTTTTTT; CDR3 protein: CASSWSRTGDEKLFF
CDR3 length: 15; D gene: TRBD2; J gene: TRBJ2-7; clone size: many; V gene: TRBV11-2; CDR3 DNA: TGTGCCAGCAGTTTATCCGGGACTACTGCTGGCGAGCAGTACTTC; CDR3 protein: CASSLSGTTAGEQYF
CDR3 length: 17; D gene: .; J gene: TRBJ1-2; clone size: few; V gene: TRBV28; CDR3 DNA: TGTGCCAGCAGTTTATTATGGGGGCGGTCTAATAACTATGGCTACACCTTC; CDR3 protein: CASSLLWGRSNNYGYTF
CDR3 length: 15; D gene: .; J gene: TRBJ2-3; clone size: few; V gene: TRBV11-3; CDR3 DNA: TGTGCCAGCAGCTTAGATCAACGGGACGGGGATACGCAGTATTTT; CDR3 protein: CASSLDQRDGDTQYF
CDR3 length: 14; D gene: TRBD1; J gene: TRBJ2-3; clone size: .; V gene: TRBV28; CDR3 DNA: TGTGCCAGCACCCGAAGACAGGGGGCGGATACGCAGTATTTT; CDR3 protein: CASTRRQGADTQYF
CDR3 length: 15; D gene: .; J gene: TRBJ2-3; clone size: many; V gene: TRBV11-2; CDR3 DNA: TGTGCCAGCAGCTTAGGTTTCGGCTACACAGATACGCAGTATTTT; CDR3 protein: CASSLGFGYTDTQYF
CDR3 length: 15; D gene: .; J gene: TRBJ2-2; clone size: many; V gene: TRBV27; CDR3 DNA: TGTGCCAGCAATTTTGCAGGAGCAGGAACCGGGGAGCTGTTTTTT; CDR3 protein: CASNFAGAGTGELFF
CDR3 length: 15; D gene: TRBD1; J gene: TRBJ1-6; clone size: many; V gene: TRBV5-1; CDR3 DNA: TGCGCCAGCAGCAGGAGGACAGGCCAGGAGACACCCCTCCACTTT; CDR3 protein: CASSRRTGQETPLHF
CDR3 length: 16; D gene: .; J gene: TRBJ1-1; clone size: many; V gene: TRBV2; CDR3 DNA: TGTGCCAGCAGTGACTGGGCCTCCGAGGCGGACACTGAAGCTTTCTTT; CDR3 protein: CASSDWASEADTEAFF
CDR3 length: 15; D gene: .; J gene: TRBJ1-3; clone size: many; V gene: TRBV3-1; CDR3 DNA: TGTGCCAGCAGCCAAGGTTTGGGGCGAGGAAACACCATATATTTT; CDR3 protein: CASSQGLGRGNTIYF
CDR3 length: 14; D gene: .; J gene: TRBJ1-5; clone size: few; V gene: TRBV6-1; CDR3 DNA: TGTGCCAGCAGGGGGGGAAATCCCTATCAGCCCCAGCATTTT; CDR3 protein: CASRGGNPYQPQHF
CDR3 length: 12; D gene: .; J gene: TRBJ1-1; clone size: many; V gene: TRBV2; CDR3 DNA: TGTGCCAGCTCCAACCCGAACACTGAAGCTTTCTTT; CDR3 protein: CASSNPNTEAFF
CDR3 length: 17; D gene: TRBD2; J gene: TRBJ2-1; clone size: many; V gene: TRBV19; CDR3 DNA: TGTGCCAGTAGTATAGTCCGACTAGCGGGAGGGCAGGGTGAGCAGTTCTTC; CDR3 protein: CASSIVRLAGGQGEQFF
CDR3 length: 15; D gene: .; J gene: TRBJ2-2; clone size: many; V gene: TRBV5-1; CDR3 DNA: TGCGCCAGCAGCTTGGCCGGGGGCGTTACCGGGGAGCTGTTTTTT; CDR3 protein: CASSLAGGVTGELFF
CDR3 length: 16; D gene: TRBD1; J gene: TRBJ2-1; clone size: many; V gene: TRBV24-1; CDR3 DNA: TGTGCCACCAGTGAGGGGACAGGGAGAATCTACAATGAGCAGTTCTTC; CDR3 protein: CATSEGTGRIYNEQFF
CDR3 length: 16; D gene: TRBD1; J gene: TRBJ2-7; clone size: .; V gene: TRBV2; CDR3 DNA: TGTGCCAGCAGTGGCCGGGACAGGGGGCACTCCTACGAGCAGTACTTC; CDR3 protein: CASSGRDRGHSYEQYF
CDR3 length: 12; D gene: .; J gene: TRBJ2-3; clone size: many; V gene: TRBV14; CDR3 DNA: TGTGCCAGCAGCCCAGCTTATAATACGCAGTATTTT; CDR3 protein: CASSPAYNTQYF
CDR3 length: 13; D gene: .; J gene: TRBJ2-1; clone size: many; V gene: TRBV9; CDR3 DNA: TGTGCCAGCACAGGGGTAAGACACAATGAGCAGTTCTTC; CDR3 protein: CASTGVRHNEQFF
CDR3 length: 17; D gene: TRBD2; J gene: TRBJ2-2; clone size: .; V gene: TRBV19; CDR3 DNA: TGTGCCAGTGCAGGACTAGCGGGAGGGCGGAGCACCGGGGAGCTGTTTTTT; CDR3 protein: CASAGLAGGRSTGELFF
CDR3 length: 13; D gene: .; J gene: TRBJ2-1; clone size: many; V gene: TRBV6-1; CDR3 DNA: TGTGCCAGCAGTACTGGACCATGGATTGAGCAGTTCTTC; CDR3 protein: CASSTGPWIEQFF